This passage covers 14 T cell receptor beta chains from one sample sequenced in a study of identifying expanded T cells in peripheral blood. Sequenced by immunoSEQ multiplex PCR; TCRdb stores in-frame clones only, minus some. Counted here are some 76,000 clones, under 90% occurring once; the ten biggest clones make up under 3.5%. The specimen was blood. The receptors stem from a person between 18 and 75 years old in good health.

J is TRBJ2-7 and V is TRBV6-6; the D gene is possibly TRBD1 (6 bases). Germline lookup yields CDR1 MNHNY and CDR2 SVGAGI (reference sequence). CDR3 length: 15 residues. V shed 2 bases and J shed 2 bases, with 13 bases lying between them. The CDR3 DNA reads TGTGCCAGCAGTTACGACGGACAGACCCCCTACGAGCAGTACTTC. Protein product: CASSYDGQTPYEQYF.

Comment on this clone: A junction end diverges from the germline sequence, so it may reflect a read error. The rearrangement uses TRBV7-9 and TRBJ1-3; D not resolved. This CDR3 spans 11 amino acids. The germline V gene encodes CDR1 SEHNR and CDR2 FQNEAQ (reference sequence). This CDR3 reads CASSPGNTIYF. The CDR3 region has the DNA TGTGCCAGCAGCCCTGGTAACACCATATATTTT.

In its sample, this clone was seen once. The CDR3 DNA sequence: TGTGCCAGCAGCCCTACACTAGCGGGGGTTAAGGGGGAGACCCAGTACTTC. It encodes CASSPTLAGVKGETQYF. The rearrangement links TRBV5-4 to TRBJ2-5; 11 nucleotides agree with TRBD2. The CDR3 has 17 amino acids. Germline CDR1 and CDR2: SGHNT and YYREEE (reference sequence). V shed 4 bases and J 5 bases; nucleotides not matched to a gene: 13.

The CDR3 nucleotides read TGTGCCAGCAGTTCTACAGGGGGCGTTGAAAAACTGTTTTTT. As protein: CASSSTGGVEKLFF. The chain uses TRBV6-5 and TRBJ1-4; 9 nucleotides match TRBD1. CDR1 MNHEY and CDR2 SVGAGI come from the germline V gene. V lost 4 bases to trimming and J lost 7 bases; unmatched junction nucleotides: 4. This CDR3 is built from 14 residues.

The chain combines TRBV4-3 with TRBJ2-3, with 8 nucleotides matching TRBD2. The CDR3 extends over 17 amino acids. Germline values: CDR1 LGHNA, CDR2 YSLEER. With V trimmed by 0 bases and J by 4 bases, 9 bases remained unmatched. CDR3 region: CASSQDPPGGAADTQYF. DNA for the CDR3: TGCGCCAGCAGCCAAGACCCTCCGGGGGGGGCTGCAGATACGCAGTATTTT.

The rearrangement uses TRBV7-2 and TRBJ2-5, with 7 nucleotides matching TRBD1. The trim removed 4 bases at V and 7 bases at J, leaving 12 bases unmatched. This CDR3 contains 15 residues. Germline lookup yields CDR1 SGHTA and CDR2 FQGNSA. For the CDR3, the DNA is TGTGCCAGCAGCTCAGGGACAGCGAATAAGAGGACCCAGTACTTC. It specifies CASSSGTANKRTQYF.

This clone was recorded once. The CDR3 DNA reads as TGTGCCAGCAGCTTAGAGGCCAGGGGACGGTATGGCTACACCTTC. Amino acids: CASSLEARGRYGYTF. The V and J genes are TRBV7-2 and TRBJ1-2; D might be TRBD1 (6 bases). Germline lookup yields CDR1 SGHTA and CDR2 FQGNSA. V lost 1 base, J lost 5 bases, and 14 bases lay in between. The CDR3 runs 15 residues.

Here the CDR3 DNA reads TGTGCCAGCAGTGACTTGGCGGGGTTGACCCAGTACTTC. This gives the protein CASSDLAGLTQYF. This chain links TRBV2 with TRBJ2-5; D possibly corresponds to TRBD2 (6 bases). The CDR3 sequence is 13 residues long. Germline assignment: CDR1 SNHLY and CDR2 FYNNEI. Trimming cost V 3 bases and J 7 bases, with 12 bases left between them.

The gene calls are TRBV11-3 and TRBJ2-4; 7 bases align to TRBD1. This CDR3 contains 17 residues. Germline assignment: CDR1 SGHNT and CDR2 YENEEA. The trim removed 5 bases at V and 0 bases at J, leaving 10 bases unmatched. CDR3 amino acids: CASSLTRDRLAKNIQYF. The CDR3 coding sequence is TGTGCCAGCAGCCTTACGAGGGACAGATTAGCCAAAAACATTCAGTACTTC.

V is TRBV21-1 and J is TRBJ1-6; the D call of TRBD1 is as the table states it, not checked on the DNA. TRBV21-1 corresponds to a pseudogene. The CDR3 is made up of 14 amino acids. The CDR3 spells CASPRTGSNSPLHF. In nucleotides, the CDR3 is TGTGCCAGCCCTAGGACAGGGTCGAATTCACCCCTCCACTTT.

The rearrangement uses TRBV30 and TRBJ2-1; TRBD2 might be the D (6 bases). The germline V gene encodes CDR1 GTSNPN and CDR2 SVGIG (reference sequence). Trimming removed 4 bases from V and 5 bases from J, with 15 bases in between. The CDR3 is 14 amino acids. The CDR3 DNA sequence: TGTGCCTGGAAGGGGCGGGGACTCAACAATGAGCAGTTCTTC. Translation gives CAWKGRGLNNEQFF. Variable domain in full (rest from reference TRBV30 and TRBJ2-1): SQTIHQWPATLVQPVGSPLSLECTVEGTSNPNLYWYRQAAGRGLQLLFYSVGIGQISSEVPQNLSASRPQDRQFILSSKKLLLSDSGFYLCAWKGRGLNNEQFFGPGTRLTVL.

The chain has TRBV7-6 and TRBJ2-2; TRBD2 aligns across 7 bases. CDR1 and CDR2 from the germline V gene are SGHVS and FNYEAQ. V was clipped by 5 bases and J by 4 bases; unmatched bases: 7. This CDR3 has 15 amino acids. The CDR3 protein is CASSRGSSSTGELFF. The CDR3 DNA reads TGTGCCAGCAGCCGCGGGAGCTCCAGCACCGGGGAGCTGTTTTTT.

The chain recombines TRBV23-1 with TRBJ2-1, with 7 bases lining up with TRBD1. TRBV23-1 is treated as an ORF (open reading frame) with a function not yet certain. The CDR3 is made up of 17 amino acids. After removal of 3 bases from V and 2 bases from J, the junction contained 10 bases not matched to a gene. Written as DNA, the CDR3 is TGCGCCAGCAGTCATACCAACGACAGGGCTACCTACAATGAGCAGTTCTTC. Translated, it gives CASSHTNDRATYNEQFF.

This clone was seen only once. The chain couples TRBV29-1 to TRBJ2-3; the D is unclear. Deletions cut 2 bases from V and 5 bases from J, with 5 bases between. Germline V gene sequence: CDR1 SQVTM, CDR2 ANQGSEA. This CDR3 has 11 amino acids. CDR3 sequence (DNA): TGCAGCGTTGAATTCAGAGATACGCAGTATTTT. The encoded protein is CSVEFRDTQYF.